The 6 T cell receptor beta chains below come from one sample, sequenced in a study of shared clonotypes between healthy human individuals. Profiling relied on immunoSEQ multiplex PCR, and the TCRdb table lists in-frame clones only, not all of them. The table records over a million clones, roughly 80% of them present only once. Material: memory CD4+ T cells sorted from blood. Subset here: CD45RA-negative fraction. These receptors were taken from a man aged 18 to 29 in good health.

This clone was recorded only once. The chain combines TRBV4-1 with TRBJ2-6, with a weak D call TRBD2 (6 bases). V was clipped by 4 bases and J by 0 bases, with 19 bases between them. The CDR3 sequence is 19 residues long. Germline CDR1 MGHRA, CDR2 YSYEKL. The CDR3 protein is CASSPHAGTVISGANVLTF. The CDR3 region has the DNA TGCGCCAGCAGCCCGCACGCCGGGACTGTCATCTCTGGGGCCAACGTCCTGACTTTC.

V usage is TRBV5-5 and J usage is TRBJ2-7; 8 bases agree with TRBD1. J lost 1 base, V lost 2 bases, and 2 bases had no gene match. Germline V gene data show CDR1 as SGHKS and CDR2 as YYEKEE (reference sequence). The CDR3 length is 14 residues. CDR3 DNA: TGTGCCAGCAGCTTCGGGACAGGTTCCTACGAGCAGTACTTC. It codes for CASSFGTGSYEQYF.

In DNA form, the CDR3 reads TGTGCCAGCAGCCGGGACGCAGGGACGGGGAGTGAGCAGTTCTTC. Residues: CASSRDAGTGSEQFF. V is TRBV7-6 and J is TRBJ2-1; D could derive from TRBD1 or TRBD2 (5 bases each). CDR3 length: 15 amino acids. CDR1 and CDR2 from the germline V gene are SGHVS and FNYEAQ. V lost 5 bases and J lost 9, with 20 bases in between.

In DNA, the CDR3 is TGTGCCAGCAGCTCTTATCTAGCGGGAGAGGAGACCCAGTACTTC. Its translation: CASSSYLAGEETQYF. The rearrangement links TRBV7-2 to TRBJ2-5; 10 positions agree with TRBD2. Germline V gene lookup returns CDR1 SGHTA and CDR2 FQGNSA. With 4 bases clipped from V and 5 bases from J, the junction kept 7 bases outside the gene matches. The CDR3 loop spans 15 amino acids.

This chain joins TRBV7-2 and TRBJ2-7; D is perhaps TRBD2 (7 bases). The CDR3 runs to 14 residues. Trimming removed 4 bases at V and 2 bases at J, with 12 bases between. CDR1 and CDR2 from the germline V gene are SGHTA and FQGNSA. In nucleotides, the CDR3 is TGTGCCAGCAGCTATAACGGGGGGCCCTACGAGCAGTACTTC. Protein sequence: CASSYNGGPYEQYF. The complete variable domain, with remaining parts taken from reference TRBV7-2 and TRBJ2-7, reads GAGVSQSPSNKVTEKGKDVELRCDPISGHTALYWYRQSLGQGLEFLIYFQGNSAPDKSGLPSDRFSAERTGGSVSTLTIQRTQQEDSAVYLCASSYNGGPYEQYFGPGTRLTVT.

The chain is built from TRBV11-3 and TRBJ2-6; D gene ambiguous. The germline V gene encodes CDR1 SGHNT and CDR2 YENEEA. The CDR3 covers 13 residues. Trimming took 2 bases from V and 4 from J, leaving 3 bases between them. The CDR3 bases are TGTGCCAGCAGCTTATCCGGGGCCAACGTCCTGACTTTC. It specifies CASSLSGANVLTF. Looking up the rest from reference TRBV11-3 and TRBJ2-6 gives the full variable domain: EAGVVQSPRYKIIEKKQPVAFWCNPISGHNTLYWYLQNLGQGPELLIRYENEEAVDDSQLPKDRFSAERLKGVDSTLKIQPAELGDSAVYLCASSLSGANVLTFGAGSRLTVL.